This TCR beta chain was documented in a study of glioma-infiltrating T cells after dendritic cell vaccination. V lost 4 bases to trimming and J lost 7 bases; unmatched junction nucleotides: 16. Germline V gives CDR1 SGHTA, CDR2 FQGNSA. The CDR3 extends over 19 amino acids. Study conclusions and caveats: Complete blood and tumor specimen sets were limited to few patients.

Some clones are missing from TCRdb's copy, which holds only in-frame ones; the method was immunoSEQ multiplex PCR. The table records around 32,000 clones, around nine tenths of them present only once. This clone has just one count. What it binds is unknown. This chain connects TRBV7-2 to TRBJ2-2, with TRBD2 matching 12 bases. Sequencing used blood, obtained before dendritic cell vaccination. The TCR sequence derives from a human donor with glioblastoma. The CDR3 loop reads CASSWTSFLAGGENGELFF. The CDR3 DNA reads as TGTGCCAGCAGCTGGACCTCGTTCCTAGCGGGGGGGGAAAACGGGGAGCTGTTTTTT.